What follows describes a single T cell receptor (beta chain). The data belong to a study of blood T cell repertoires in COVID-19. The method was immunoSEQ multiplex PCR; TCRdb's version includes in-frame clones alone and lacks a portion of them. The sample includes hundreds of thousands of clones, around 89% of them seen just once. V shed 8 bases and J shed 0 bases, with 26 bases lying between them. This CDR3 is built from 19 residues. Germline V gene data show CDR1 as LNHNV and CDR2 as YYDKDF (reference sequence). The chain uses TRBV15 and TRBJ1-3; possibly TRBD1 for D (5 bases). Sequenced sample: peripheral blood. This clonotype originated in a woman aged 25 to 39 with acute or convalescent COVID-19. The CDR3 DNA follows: TGTGCCACCGAAGGGGTTGGGAAGGACGGGCTCGGCTCTGGAAACACCATATATTTT. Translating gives CATEGVGKDGLGSGNTIYF. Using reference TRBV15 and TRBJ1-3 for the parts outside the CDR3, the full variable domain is DAMVIQNPRYQVTQFGKPVTLSCSQTLNHNVMYWYQQKSSQAPKLLFHYYDKDFNNEADTPDNFQSRRPNTSFCFLDIRSPGLGDTAMYLCATEGVGKDGLGSGNTIYFGEGSWLTVV.